This is a list of T cell receptor beta chains from one sample in a study of OX40 agonist ivuxolimab in advanced cancers. The repertoire was sequenced with immunoSEQ multiplex PCR; TCRdb's copy has only in-frame clones and lacks some. The profile shows more than 75,000 clones, around 90% of them singletons. The sample consisted of CD4+ or CD8+ T cells sorted from blood, taken in a trial of the OX40 agonist ivuxolimab. Every receptor here comes from an adult with an advanced solid tumor such as melanoma, head and neck, liver or kidney cancer. The CDR3 runs from the conserved cysteine through the conserved F or W. The D gene is left open where the match is weak. Only part of the rows carry a size: once, few, many, or a class if the clone is expanded.

d_call j_call clone_size v_call cdr3_aa cdr3_nt
NA TRBJ1-2 NA TRBV25-1 CASPVRLFLDYGYTF TGTGCCAGCCCAGTGAGACTGTTTTTAGACTATGGCTACACCTTC
NA TRBJ1-4 NA TRBV6-5 CASSFRAGEKLFF TGTGCCAGCAGTTTCAGGGCAGGTGAAAAACTGTTTTTT
TRBD1 TRBJ1-4 NA TRBV7-9 CASSRPGQEKLFF TGTGCCAGCAGTCGCCCGGGACAGGAAAAACTGTTTTTT
TRBD1 TRBJ2-5 NA TRBV7-9 CASSKKGYRGVNQETQYF TGTGCCAGCAGCAAAAAGGGGTACAGGGGGGTGAACCAAGAGACCCAGTACTTC
NA TRBJ1-1 NA TRBV6-5 CASSRTTNTEAFF TGTGCCAGCAGCCGGACAACGAACACTGAAGCTTTCTTT
NA TRBJ1-1 NA TRBV19 CASSLTTGTEAFF TGTGCCAGTAGTTTGACAACAGGGACTGAAGCTTTCTTT
TRBD1 TRBJ2-1 NA TRBV6-1 CASSEGRGRNNEQFF TGTGCCAGCAGTGAGGGCAGGGGGCGGAACAATGAGCAGTTCTTC
TRBD1 TRBJ1-3 NA TRBV5-1 CASSARDRVSGNTIYF TGCGCCAGCAGCGCCCGGGACAGGGTATCCGGAAACACCATATATTTT
TRBD1 TRBJ1-2 few TRBV28 CASSPSGGSQHLWRGYTF TGTGCCAGCAGTCCCTCAGGGGGGAGTCAGCACCTATGGAGAGGCTACACCTTC
NA TRBJ2-7 NA TRBV10-1 CASSDSCCEQYF TGCGCCAGCAGTGATAGTTGCTGCGAGCAGTACTTC